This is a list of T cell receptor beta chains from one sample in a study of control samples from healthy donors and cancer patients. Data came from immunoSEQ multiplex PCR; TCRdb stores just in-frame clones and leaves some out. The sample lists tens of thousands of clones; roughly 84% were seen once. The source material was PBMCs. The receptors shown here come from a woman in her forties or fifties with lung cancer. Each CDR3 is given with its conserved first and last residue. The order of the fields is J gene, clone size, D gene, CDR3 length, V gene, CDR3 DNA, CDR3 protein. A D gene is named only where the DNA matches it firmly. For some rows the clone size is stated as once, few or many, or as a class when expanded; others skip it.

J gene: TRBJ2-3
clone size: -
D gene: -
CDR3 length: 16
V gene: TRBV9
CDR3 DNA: TGTGCCAGCAGCGTGTCTGCCGCGACGGGAACAGATACGCAGTATTTT
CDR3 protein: CASSVSAATGTDTQYF

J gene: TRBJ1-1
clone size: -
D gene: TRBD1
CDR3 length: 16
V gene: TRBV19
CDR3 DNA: TGTGCCAGTAGCATAATTTCCGGGACAGGGGCCCCTGAAGCTTTCTTT
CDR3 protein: CASSIISGTGAPEAFF

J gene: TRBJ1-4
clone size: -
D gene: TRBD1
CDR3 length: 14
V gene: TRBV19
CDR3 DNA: TGTGCCAGTAGATCGACAGGGGGTAGGAAAAAACTGTTTTTT
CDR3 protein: CASRSTGGRKKLFF

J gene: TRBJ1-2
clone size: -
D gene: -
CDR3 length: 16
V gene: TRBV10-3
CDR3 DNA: TGTGCCATCAGTGAGGGTTCGTGGAGGGCCGACTATGGCTACACCTTC
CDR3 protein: CAISEGSWRADYGYTF

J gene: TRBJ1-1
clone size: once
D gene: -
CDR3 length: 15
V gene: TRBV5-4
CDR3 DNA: TGTGCCAGCAGCTTGAAACGCCAATTGAACACTGAAGCTTTCTTT
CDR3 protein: CASSLKRQLNTEAFF

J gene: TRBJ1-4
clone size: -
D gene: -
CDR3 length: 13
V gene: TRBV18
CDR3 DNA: TGTGCCAGCTCACAAGAGCAGTACGAAAAACTGTTTTTT
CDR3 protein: CASSQEQYEKLFF

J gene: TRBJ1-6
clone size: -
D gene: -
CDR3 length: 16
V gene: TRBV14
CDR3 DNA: TGTGCCAGCAGCCAAAGAACTGGGACGGCTAATTCACCCCTCCACTTT
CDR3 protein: CASSQRTGTANSPLHF

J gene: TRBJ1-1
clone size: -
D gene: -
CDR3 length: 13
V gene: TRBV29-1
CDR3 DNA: TGCAGCATCCACTTCCCAGGCAACACTGAAGCTTTCTTT
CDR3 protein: CSIHFPGNTEAFF

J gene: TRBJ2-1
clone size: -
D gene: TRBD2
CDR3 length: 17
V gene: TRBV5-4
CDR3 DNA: TGTGCCAGCAGCGGGATGGCGGGGGGCCCCTCCTACAATGAGCAGTTCTTC
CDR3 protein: CASSGMAGGPSYNEQFF

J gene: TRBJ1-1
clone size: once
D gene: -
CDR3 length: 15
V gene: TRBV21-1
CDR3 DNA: TGTGCCAGCAGCAAGGAAAGGGGGCAGAACACTGAAGCTTTCTTT
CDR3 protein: CASSKERGQNTEAFF

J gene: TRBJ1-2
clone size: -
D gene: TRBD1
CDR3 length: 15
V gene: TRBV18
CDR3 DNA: TGTGCCAGCTCACCGCTACGGACAGGTGAAGATGGCTACACCTTC
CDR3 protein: CASSPLRTGEDGYTF

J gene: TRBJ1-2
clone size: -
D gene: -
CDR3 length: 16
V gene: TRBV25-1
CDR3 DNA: TGTGCCAGCAGTGAATATGGGGCGGTTGGCAACTATGGCTACACCTTC
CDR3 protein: CASSEYGAVGNYGYTF

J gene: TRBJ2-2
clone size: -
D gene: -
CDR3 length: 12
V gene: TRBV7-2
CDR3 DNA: TGTGCCAGCAGCCCGAGCCCCGGGGAGCTGTTTTTT
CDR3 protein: CASSPSPGELFF

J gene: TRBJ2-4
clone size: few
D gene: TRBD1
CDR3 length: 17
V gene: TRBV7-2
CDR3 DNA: TGTGCCAGCAGCTTAGATCGGGACAGGGGGGCCAAAAACATTCAGTACTTC
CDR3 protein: CASSLDRDRGAKNIQYF

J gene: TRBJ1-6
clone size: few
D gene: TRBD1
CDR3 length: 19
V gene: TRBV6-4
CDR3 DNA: TGTGCCAGCAGTGACTCAAAAAGGACCGACAGGGTATTGGGTTCACCCCTCCACTTT
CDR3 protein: CASSDSKRTDRVLGSPLHF

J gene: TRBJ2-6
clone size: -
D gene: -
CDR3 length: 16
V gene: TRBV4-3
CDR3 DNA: TGCGCCAGCAGCCAAGACCACGCTACTGGGGCCAACGTCCTGACTTTC
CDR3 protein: CASSQDHATGANVLTF

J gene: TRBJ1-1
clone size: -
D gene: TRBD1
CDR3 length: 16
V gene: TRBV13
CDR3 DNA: TGTGCCAGCAGCTTAGGGGGCGGACAGGGTGGCACTGAAGCTTTCTTT
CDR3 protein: CASSLGGGQGGTEAFF

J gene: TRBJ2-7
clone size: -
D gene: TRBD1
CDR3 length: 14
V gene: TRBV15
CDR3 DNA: TGTGCCACCAGCCAGGACAGGGATTATTACGAGCAGTACTTC
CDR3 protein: CATSQDRDYYEQYF

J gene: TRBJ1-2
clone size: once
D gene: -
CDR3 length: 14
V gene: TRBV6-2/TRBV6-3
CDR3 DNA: TGTGCCAGCAGTTACTCGAACAGGGATCAGGGCTACACCTTC
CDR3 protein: CASSYSNRDQGYTF

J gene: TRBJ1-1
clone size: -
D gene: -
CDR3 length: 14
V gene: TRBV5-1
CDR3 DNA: TGCGCCAGCAGCTTGCAATCGCTGAACACTGAAGCTTTCTTT
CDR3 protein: CASSLQSLNTEAFF

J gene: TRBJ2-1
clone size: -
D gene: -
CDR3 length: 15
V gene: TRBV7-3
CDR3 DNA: TGTGCCAGCAGTGTAACTCCTAGCTCCTACAATGAGCAGTTCTTC
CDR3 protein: CASSVTPSSYNEQFF

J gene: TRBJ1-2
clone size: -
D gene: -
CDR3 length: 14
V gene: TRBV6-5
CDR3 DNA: TGTGCCAGCAGCATACAGGGTAGCGACTATGGCTACACCTTC
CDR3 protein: CASSIQGSDYGYTF

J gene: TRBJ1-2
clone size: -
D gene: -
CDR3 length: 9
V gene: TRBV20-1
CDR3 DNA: TGCAGTGCTAGAGATTATCCCACCTTC
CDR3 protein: CSARDYPTF

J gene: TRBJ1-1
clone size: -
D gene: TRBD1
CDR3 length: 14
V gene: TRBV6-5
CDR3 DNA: TGTGCCAGCAGAACACAGGCAGGGGGCGGTGAAGCTTTCTTT
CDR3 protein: CASRTQAGGGEAFF

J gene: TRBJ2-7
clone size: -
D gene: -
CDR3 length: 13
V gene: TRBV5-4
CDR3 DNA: TGTGCCAGCAGCCCAGATCCGATTTACGAGCAGTACTTC
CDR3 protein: CASSPDPIYEQYF

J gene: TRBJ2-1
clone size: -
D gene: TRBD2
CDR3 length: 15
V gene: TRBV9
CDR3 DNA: TGTGCCAGCAGCCCCGGACTAGCGGCAGACAATGAGCAGTTCTTC
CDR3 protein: CASSPGLAADNEQFF

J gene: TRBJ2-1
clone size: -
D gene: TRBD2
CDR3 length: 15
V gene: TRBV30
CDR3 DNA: TGTGCCTGGACTTTACTAGCGGGGGTTGACAATGAGCAGTTCTTC
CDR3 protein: CAWTLLAGVDNEQFF

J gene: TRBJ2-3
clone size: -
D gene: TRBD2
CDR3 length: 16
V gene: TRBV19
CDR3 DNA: TGTGCCAGTAGTATACGTCCTAGCGGGTACACAGATACGCAGTATTTT
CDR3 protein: CASSIRPSGYTDTQYF

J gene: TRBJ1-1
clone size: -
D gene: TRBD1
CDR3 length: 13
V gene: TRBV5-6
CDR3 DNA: TGTGCCAGCAGCGTACAGGGGGCGCCCCGGGCTTTCTTT
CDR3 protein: CASSVQGAPRAFF

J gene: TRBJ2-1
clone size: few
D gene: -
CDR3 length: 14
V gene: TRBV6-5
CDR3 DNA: TGTGCCAGCAGTCGGGTCACAGGTAACAATGAGCAGTTCTTC
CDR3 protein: CASSRVTGNNEQFF

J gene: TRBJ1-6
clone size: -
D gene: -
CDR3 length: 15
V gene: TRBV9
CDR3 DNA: TGTGCCAGCAGCGTAGGAAAGTCCTATAATTCACCCCTCCACTTT
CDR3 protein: CASSVGKSYNSPLHF

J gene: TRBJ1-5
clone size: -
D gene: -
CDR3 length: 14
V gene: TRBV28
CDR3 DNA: TGTGCCAGCAGTCCTCCCAGGACTGGTCAGCCCCAGCATTTT
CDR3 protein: CASSPPRTGQPQHF

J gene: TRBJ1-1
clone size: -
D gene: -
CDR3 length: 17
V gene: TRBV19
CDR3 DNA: TGTGCCAGTAGTCCAATTGGACGGGGGCCGGGGGACACTGAAGCTTTCTTT
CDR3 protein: CASSPIGRGPGDTEAFF

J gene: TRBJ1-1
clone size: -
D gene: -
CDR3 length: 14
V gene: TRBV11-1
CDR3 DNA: TGTGCCAGCAGCCTAAAATGGACGAGAACTGAAGCTTTCTTT
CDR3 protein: CASSLKWTRTEAFF

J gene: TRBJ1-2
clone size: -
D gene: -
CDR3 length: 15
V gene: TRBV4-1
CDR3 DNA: TGCGCCAGCAGCCAAACGACAGGAATCAACTATGGCTACACCTTC
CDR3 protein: CASSQTTGINYGYTF

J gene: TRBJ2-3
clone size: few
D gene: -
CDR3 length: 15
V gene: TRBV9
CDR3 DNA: TGTGCCAGCAGCGTAGAGGGGGGGCCCACAGATACGCAGTATTTT
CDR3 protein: CASSVEGGPTDTQYF

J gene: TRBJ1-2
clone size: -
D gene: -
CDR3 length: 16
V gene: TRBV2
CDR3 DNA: TGTGCCAGCAGTGAATCCGAACAGGCACTTAACTATGGCTACACCTTC
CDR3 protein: CASSESEQALNYGYTF

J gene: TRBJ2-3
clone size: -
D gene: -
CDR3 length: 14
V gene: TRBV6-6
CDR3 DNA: TGTGCCAGCAGTTGGGCGGGGAGCACAGATACGCAGTATTTT
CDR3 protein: CASSWAGSTDTQYF

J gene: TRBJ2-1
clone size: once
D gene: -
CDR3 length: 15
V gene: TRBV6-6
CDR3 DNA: TGTGCCAGCAGCCCTGGTAGGGCTTCGGGCAATGAGCAGTTCTTC
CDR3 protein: CASSPGRASGNEQFF

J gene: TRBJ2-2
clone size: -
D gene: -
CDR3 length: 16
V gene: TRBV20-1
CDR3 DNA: TGCAGTGCTAGTCGGGGCGGCGGAGGAGCCACTGGGGAGCTGTTTTTT
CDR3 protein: CSASRGGGGATGELFF